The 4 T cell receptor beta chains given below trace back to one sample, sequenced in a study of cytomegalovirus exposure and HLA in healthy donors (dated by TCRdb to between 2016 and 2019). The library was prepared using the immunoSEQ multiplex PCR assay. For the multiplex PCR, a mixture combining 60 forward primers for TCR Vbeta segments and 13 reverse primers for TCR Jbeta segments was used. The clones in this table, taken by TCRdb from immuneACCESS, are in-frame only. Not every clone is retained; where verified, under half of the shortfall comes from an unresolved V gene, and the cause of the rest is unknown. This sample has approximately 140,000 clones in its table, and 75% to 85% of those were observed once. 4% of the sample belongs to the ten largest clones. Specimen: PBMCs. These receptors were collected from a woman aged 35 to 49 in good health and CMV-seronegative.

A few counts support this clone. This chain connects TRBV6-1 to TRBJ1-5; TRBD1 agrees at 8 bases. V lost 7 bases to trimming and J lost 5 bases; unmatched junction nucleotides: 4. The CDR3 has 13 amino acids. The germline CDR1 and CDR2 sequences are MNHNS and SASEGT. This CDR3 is CASTPDRDQPQHF. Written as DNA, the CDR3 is TGTGCCAGCACCCCGGACAGGGATCAGCCCCAGCATTTT.

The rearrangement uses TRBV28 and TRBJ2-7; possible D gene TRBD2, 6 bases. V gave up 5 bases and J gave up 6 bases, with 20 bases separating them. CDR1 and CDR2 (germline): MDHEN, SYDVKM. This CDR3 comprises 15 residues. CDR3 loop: CASSLWTGGGGEQYF. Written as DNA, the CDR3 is TGTGCCAGCAGTCTTTGGACCGGGGGTGGTGGCGAGCAGTACTTC.

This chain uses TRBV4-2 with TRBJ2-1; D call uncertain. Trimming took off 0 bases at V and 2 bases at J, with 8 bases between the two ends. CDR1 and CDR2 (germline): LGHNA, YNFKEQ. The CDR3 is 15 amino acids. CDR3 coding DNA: TGTGCCAGCAGCCAAGACTTAGCCCCCTACAATGAGCAGTTCTTC. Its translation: CASSQDLAPYNEQFF.

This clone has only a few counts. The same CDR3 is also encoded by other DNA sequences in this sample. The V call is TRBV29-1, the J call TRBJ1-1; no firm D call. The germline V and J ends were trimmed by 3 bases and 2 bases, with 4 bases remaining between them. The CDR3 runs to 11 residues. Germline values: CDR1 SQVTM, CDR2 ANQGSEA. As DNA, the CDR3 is TGCAGCGTTGACAGAAACACTGAAGCTTTCTTT. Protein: CSVDRNTEAFF.